These T cell receptor beta chains were read from a single sample in a study of shared clonotypes between healthy human individuals. Produced via immunoSEQ multiplex PCR; TCRdb's table is partial and in-frame only. The data hold about 2.2 million clones, with just over 90% observed a single time. Sample: naive CD8+ T cells from PBMCs. These receptors all come from a man aged 18-30 years in good health. Some clones in this sample may be carry-over from other donors' samples. Both conserved end residues are part of each CDR3. The order of the fields is D gene, clone size, V gene, J gene, CDR3 DNA, CDR3 protein. A D gene is named only where the DNA matches it firmly. The size entry is marked missing in some rows and otherwise reads once, few, many or a size class.

>-|-|TRBV4-1|TRBJ1-5
TGCGCCAGCAGCCAAGATACCCGGGTCCGTCAGCCCCAGCATTTT
CASSQDTRVRQPQHF
>-|-|TRBV9|TRBJ2-1
TGTGCCAGCAGCGATCGCGCGGCTGAGCAGTTCTTC
CASSDRAAEQFF
>-|-|TRBV7-8|TRBJ1-1
TGTGCCAGCATCGTAATGGGGGGCACTGAAGCTTTCTTT
CASIVMGGTEAFF
>TRBD2|-|TRBV27|TRBJ2-1
TGTGCCAGCAGTTTGGCTAGCGGCCTCTACAATGAGCAGTTCTTC
CASSLASGLYNEQFF
>TRBD2|-|TRBV7-2|TRBJ2-5
TGTGCCAGCAGCTTGATAGCGGGAGAAGAGACCCAGTACTTC
CASSLIAGEETQYF
>TRBD1|-|TRBV28|TRBJ1-4
TGTGCCAGCAGTTTGCAGGGGGGGCCTTCTGAAAAACTGTTTTTT
CASSLQGGPSEKLFF
>-|-|TRBV27|TRBJ1-5
TGTGCCAGCAGTTTCAGGCAGTACAATCAGCCCCAGCATTTT
CASSFRQYNQPQHF
>-|-|TRBV28|TRBJ2-5
TGTGCCAGCAGTTTTTCCAGAGTAGGGACTGGGGAGACCCAGTACTTC
CASSFSRVGTGETQYF
>-|-|TRBV28|TRBJ1-4
TGTGCCAGCAGTTTATTAGAGCGTACTGCAACTAATGAAAAACTGTTTTTT
CASSLLERTATNEKLFF
>TRBD1|once|TRBV9|TRBJ1-3
TGTGCCAGCAGCGCCCCGCAACAGGGGGCGTCTGGAAACACCATATATTTT
CASSAPQQGASGNTIYF
>-|-|TRBV6-5|TRBJ2-3
TGTGCCAGCAGTTACTCGGGGCGGGCAGATACGCAGTATTTT
CASSYSGRADTQYF
>-|-|TRBV28|TRBJ2-3
TGTGCCAGCAGTTCAGGGCCTGGCACAGATACGCAGTATTTT
CASSSGPGTDTQYF
>TRBD2|-|TRBV28|TRBJ2-1
TGTGCCAGCAGTTCCGGACTAGCGGGAATCAATTACAATGAGCAGTTCTTC
CASSSGLAGINYNEQFF
>-|few|TRBV27|TRBJ1-1
TGTGCCAGCAGACCACAGGGAGGGGGAATAACCACTGAAGCTTTCTTT
CASRPQGGGITTEAFF
>TRBD2|once|TRBV27|TRBJ2-3
TGTGCCAGCAGTCCGTTTATTGGACTAGCGGGAGACCGACGAGATACGCAGTATTTT
CASSPFIGLAGDRRDTQYF
>-|-|TRBV2|TRBJ2-1
TGTGCCAGCATTTACACCGGACAGCCCAATGAGCAGTTCTTC
CASIYTGQPNEQFF
>-|-|TRBV14|TRBJ1-1
TGTGCCAGCAGCCAAGATCAGAAGATGTCGAACACTGAAGCTTTCTTT
CASSQDQKMSNTEAFF
>TRBD1|-|TRBV27|TRBJ2-5
TGTGCCAGCAGTTTTGCCAGGGGGCGCATAGAGACCCAGTACTTC
CASSFARGRIETQYF
>-|-|TRBV6-5|TRBJ2-7
TGTGCCAGCACCCCCCTCGGGGGCGGTTACGAGCAGTACTTC
CASTPLGGGYEQYF
>TRBD2|-|TRBV7-6|TRBJ2-1
TGTGCCAGCAGCCCCCTAGCGGAAGATTACAATGAGCAGTTCTTC
CASSPLAEDYNEQFF
>TRBD2|-|TRBV11-2|TRBJ2-5
TGTGCCAGCAGCTTAGGGGTTCTTAGCGGGAAGTCCCAAGAGACCCAGTACTTC
CASSLGVLSGKSQETQYF
>-|-|TRBV27|TRBJ1-2
TGTGCCAGCAGTTTGCAGCTCGGGGACTATGGCTACACCTTC
CASSLQLGDYGYTF
>TRBD2|-|TRBV4-3|TRBJ2-7
TGCGCCAGCAGCCAAGGTACAGCGGGAATCAACGAGCAGTACTTC
CASSQGTAGINEQYF
>TRBD2|-|TRBV4-1|TRBJ2-2
TGCGCCAGCAGCCAAGGGGCGGGAGGGAACACCGGGGAGCTGTTTTTT
CASSQGAGGNTGELFF
>-|-|TRBV6-5|TRBJ2-7
TGTGCCAGCAGAGCGCGGTACGAGCAGTACTTC
CASRARYEQYF
>TRBD1|-|TRBV19|TRBJ1-2
TGTGCCAGTAATTACGACAGGGCGGAGGACTATGGCTACACCTTC
CASNYDRAEDYGYTF
>-|-|TRBV14|TRBJ2-1
TGTGCCAGCAGCCAAGATTTAACCCACAATGAGCAGTTCTTC
CASSQDLTHNEQFF
>TRBD1|few|TRBV4-1|TRBJ1-2
TGCGCCAGCAGCCCCCAGGGACAGTCTGGCTACACCTTC
CASSPQGQSGYTF
>-|-|TRBV6-5|TRBJ1-5
TGTGCCAGCAGGAGGTCCGGGGCCTTCAATCAGCCCCAGCATTTT
CASRRSGAFNQPQHF
>-|-|TRBV7-9|TRBJ2-3
TGTGCCAGCAGCGGCAGGACTAGCAGGGGGCCAGATACGCAGTATTTT
CASSGRTSRGPDTQYF
>TRBD1|-|TRBV9|TRBJ2-2
TGTGCCAGCAGCTTGACAGGGCTGGACACCGGGGAGCTGTTTTTT
CASSLTGLDTGELFF
>-|-|TRBV4-3|TRBJ2-1
TGCGCCAGCAGCCAGGGGGGAGTACTTAGCTCCTACAATGAGCAGTTCTTC
CASSQGGVLSSYNEQFF
>TRBD1|-|TRBV4-3|TRBJ2-2
TGCGCCAGCAGCCCCCGACAGAGGGGGCACGGGGAGCTGTTTTTT
CASSPRQRGHGELFF
>-|few|TRBV7-9|TRBJ1-2
TGTGCCAGCAGAGAAATTGGCTACACCTTC
CASREIGYTF
>-|few|TRBV28|TRBJ1-5
TGTGCCAGCAGCTGGGCAGGGGCCGTATCTCATTTT
CASSWAGAVSHF
>TRBD1|-|TRBV28|TRBJ1-1
TGTGCCAGCAGTTTAGCTAGCAGGGGGCTAGGCACTGAAGCTTTCTTT
CASSLASRGLGTEAFF
>TRBD1|-|TRBV28|TRBJ1-5
TGTGCCAGCAGCCGGGACAGGGGGCGTTCAGTGGGTCAGCCCCAGCATTTT
CASSRDRGRSVGQPQHF
>-|-|TRBV30|TRBJ2-7
TGTGCCTGGAATTTTTTACCCAGAGCGGAACCCTACGAGCAGTACTTC
CAWNFLPRAEPYEQYF
>TRBD1|-|TRBV4-1|TRBJ2-7
TGCGCCAGCAGCCAAGATCGCCCGACAGGGACCTACGAGCAGTACTTC
CASSQDRPTGTYEQYF
>-|-|TRBV9|TRBJ2-1
TGTGCCAGCAGCGGACCTACCTACTACAATGAGCAGTTCTTC
CASSGPTYYNEQFF
>TRBD2|once|TRBV7-3|TRBJ2-3
TGTGCCAGCAGCCCAACCAGGACTAGCGGGGTCACAGATACGCAGTATTTT
CASSPTRTSGVTDTQYF
>-|-|TRBV27|TRBJ2-1
TGTGCCAGCTCCCCCGGTGGGAATGAGCAGTTCTTC
CASSPGGNEQFF
>TRBD1|-|TRBV5-8|TRBJ2-3
TGTGCCAGCAGCTTGGGACAGGGGCCGAGATCAGATACGCAGTATTTT
CASSLGQGPRSDTQYF
>TRBD2|-|TRBV4-3|TRBJ2-2
TGCGCCAGCAGCCACAGATGGGGGGGAGGCGGGGAGCTGTTTTTT
CASSHRWGGGGELFF
>TRBD1|-|TRBV9|TRBJ1-2
TGTGCCAGCAGCGAGAGGGTAGGGGGCAACTATGGCTACACCTTC
CASSERVGGNYGYTF
>-|-|TRBV11-2|TRBJ2-7
TGTGCCAGCAGCCCTGAGGGGGGGTACGAGCAGTACTTC
CASSPEGGYEQYF
>TRBD1|-|TRBV28|TRBJ2-2
TGTGCCAGCAGATCCCTTGGGCAGGGGGCGGGCGGGGAGCTGTTTTTT
CASRSLGQGAGGELFF
>TRBD2|-|TRBV30|TRBJ2-7
TGTGCCTGGAGTGGAACGCAGCGGGAGAAACACTACGAGCAGTACTTC
CAWSGTQREKHYEQYF
>-|-|TRBV6-5|TRBJ2-1
TGTGCCAGCAGTTACTCGCAGGGTGAAGTAAACAATGAGCAGTTCTTC
CASSYSQGEVNNEQFF
>-|-|TRBV6-5|TRBJ1-1
TGTGCCAGCAGTTACTCAGGGGGGCCCGAAGCTTTCTTT
CASSYSGGPEAFF
>-|-|TRBV15|TRBJ2-5
TGTGCCACCAGCAGACCCAGTCCTTCGCAAGAGACCCAGTACTTC
CATSRPSPSQETQYF
>-|-|TRBV21-1|TRBJ1-4
TGTGCCAGCAGCGGAGGACAGGGGTTGAATGAAAAACTGTTTTTT
CASSGGQGLNEKLFF
>-|few|TRBV29-1|TRBJ1-1
TGCAGCGTTGAACGATTCCCTGAAGCTTTCTTT
CSVERFPEAFF
>TRBD1|-|TRBV27|TRBJ1-2
TGTGCCAGCAGTTTATACCCCGGCAGGGGGATAGTCGACGGCTACACCTTC
CASSLYPGRGIVDGYTF
>-|few|TRBV30|TRBJ1-2
TGTGCCTGGAGTGTAAAGGGGACTGGCTACACCTTC
CAWSVKGTGYTF
>TRBD2|-|TRBV9|TRBJ2-7
TGTGCCAGCAGCGCAGAGCTAGCGGGGTACGAGCAGTACTTC
CASSAELAGYEQYF
>-|-|TRBV7-9|TRBJ2-1
TGTGCCAGCAGCCGCGACAGGAATGAGCAGTTCTTC
CASSRDRNEQFF
>TRBD1|-|TRBV7-6|TRBJ2-3
TGTGCCAGCAGCTTACTCAGACAGGGTTCCACAGATACGCAGTATTTT
CASSLLRQGSTDTQYF